One and the same sample provided the 7 T cell receptor beta chains below, sequenced in a study of beta chain features in type 1 diabetes. These receptors' targets are unknown. Broader study findings: Type 1 diabetes patients showed a moderate but significant shortening of TCRB CDR3s in all four CD4+ subsets.

The sequenced template was cDNA made from the entire isolated RNA. TCRdb's table, derived via immunoSEQ multiplex PCR, lists solely in-frame clones and lacks some. The table records 140,000 to 150,000 clones, about an eighth of them present only once. The sequencing input was central memory CD4+ T cells from blood. The source of these receptors is a man aged 18 to 35 with type 1 diabetes.

By share, this clone counts as medium-sized. Other DNA sequences within the sample encode an identical CDR3. CDR3 nucleotide sequence: TGTGCCAGCAGCCGTCTTCCCGACAGGAACACCGGGGAGCTGTTTTTT. Its translation is CASSRLPDRNTGELFF. This chain joins TRBV7-9 and TRBJ2-2, with D possibly being TRBD1 (5 bases). Trimming shortened V by 5 bases and J by 1 base, and 14 bases separated the two germline ends. Germline values: CDR1 SEHNR, CDR2 FQNEAQ (reference sequence). This CDR3 contains 16 residues. The full variable domain, with the rest looked up from reference TRBV7-9 and TRBJ2-2, is DTGVSQNPRHKITKRGQNVTFRCDPISEHNRLYWYRQTLGQGPEFLTYFQNEAQLEKSRLLSDRFSAERPKGSFSTLEIQRTEQGDSAMYLCASSRLPDRNTGELFFGEGSRLTVL.

This clone was observed a few times. The chain is built from TRBV30 and TRBJ2-7; perhaps TRBD1 as D (6 bases). The CDR3 is made up of 12 amino acids. From germline, CDR1 is GTSNPN and CDR2 SVGIG (reference sequence). V shed 3 bases and J shed 5 bases, with 11 bases lying between them. The CDR3 DNA is TGTGCCTGGAGCAGGGGAGTCCACGAGCAGTACTTC. Its protein product is CAWSRGVHEQYF.

The V call is TRBV19, the J call TRBJ1-2, with D unresolved. CDR3 length: 12 residues. V was clipped by 8 bases and J by 4 bases, with 11 bases between them. Germline V gene data show CDR1 as LNHDA and CDR2 as SQIVND (reference sequence). Here the CDR3 DNA reads TGTGCCAGTGGGAGGGTAGGCTATGGCTACACCTTC. This gives the protein CASGRVGYGYTF.

This clone turned up a few times. The chain joins TRBV19 to TRBJ1-1; a weak D match, TRBD1 (5 bases). The CDR3 is 14 residues long. Trimming shortened V by 3 bases and J by 3 bases, and 11 bases separated the two germline ends. CDR1 LNHDA and CDR2 SQIVND come from the germline V gene (reference sequence). Here the CDR3 reads CASSIEGRDTEAFF. The CDR3 DNA follows: TGTGCCAGTAGTATCGAGGGGAGGGACACTGAAGCTTTCTTT.

This clone was seen only a few times. The V call is TRBV19, the J call TRBJ1-1; TRBD1 is a possible D gene (6 bases). Trimming took off 0 bases at V and 5 bases at J, with 10 bases between the two ends. CDR3 length: 14 residues. The V gene's germline CDR1 is LNHDA and CDR2 SQIVND (reference sequence). The CDR3 loop reads CASSIEQGRTEAFF. CDR3 in DNA: TGTGCCAGTAGTATAGAACAGGGTCGGACTGAAGCTTTCTTT.

This chain links TRBV30 with TRBJ1-5; no reliable D call. V was shortened by 2 bases and J by 4 bases, with 18 bases between the two germline ends. Germline assignment: CDR1 GTSNPN and CDR2 SVGIG (reference sequence). This CDR3 has 16 amino acids. CDR3 amino acids: CAWSKVGGLMNQPQHF. The CDR3 DNA reads TGTGCCTGGAGTAAGGTTGGAGGACTGATGAATCAGCCCCAGCATTTT.

In its sample, this clone was seen a few times. This sequence joins TRBV6-5 and TRBJ2-5; no definite D call. CDR1 and CDR2 from the germline V gene are MNHEY and SVGAGI. The CDR3 is 14 residues long. V was pared by 6 bases and J by 1 base, with 12 bases between. The CDR3 region is CASSPGWGQETQYF. The CDR3 DNA reads TGTGCCAGCAGCCCAGGATGGGGCCAAGAGACCCAGTACTTC.